The following is a T cell receptor beta chain sequence with its context. The data stem from a study of T cells in Graves' hyperthyroidism and ophthalmopathy. There were TCR beta CDR3 regions amplified from RNA transcripts. Carried out on the TCR CDR3, a first-round RT-PCR used the HTBI primer set. TCRdb used MiXCR to reprocess the multiplex PCR reads, holding one entry per CDR3 protein. The table includes over 700,000 distinct CDR3 sequences, around a third detected once. Trimming took 3 bases from V and 2 from J; bases not matched to a gene: 15. The CDR3 has 19 amino acids. Germline CDR1 is LNHDA and CDR2 is SQIVND (reference sequence).

The chain combines TRBV19 with TRBJ1-5; 8 bases are a match to TRBD1. The sample comprised blood. This clonotype was sampled from a woman between 35 and 50 years old with Graves' hyperthyroidism. DNA of the CDR3: TGTGCCAGTAGTATCGCCGGACAGGGAGGCAGGTATGGCAATCAGCCCCAGCATTTT. Encoded protein: CASSIAGQGGRYGNQPQHF.